This T cell receptor beta chain was obtained from a study of T cell changes during pregnancy in multiple sclerosis. This clone has only one observation. The CDR3 consists of 14 residues. The V gene end was trimmed by 5 bases and the J gene end by 3 bases; junction bases not matched to a gene: 6. Germline CDR1 is MDHEN and CDR2 is SYDVKM. Clones were sequenced by immunoSEQ multiplex PCR, and TCRdb holds only the in-frame ones, with some missing. Here the sample spans tens of thousands of clones, roughly 96% being singletons. J is TRBJ2-7 and V is TRBV28, with 8 bases lining up with TRBD1. The specimen comprised CD8+ T cells from peripheral blood mononuclear cells, sampled after pregnancy. The TCR comes from a female donor with multiple sclerosis, enrolled in a pregnancy study. DNA of the CDR3: TGTGCCAGCAGTGTTACAGGGGGATTCTACGAGCAGTACTTC. Protein sequence: CASSVTGGFYEQYF.